This T cell receptor (delta chain) is drawn from a study of γδ T cells in repeated Plasmodium falciparum infection. Study summary: Donors were malaria-exposed Malian children or age- and gender-matched Australian children.

This clone was observed at least ten times. A far larger clone is one base from this, pointing to a likely read error. Additional DNA sequences in this sample encode the identical CDR3. TCRdb re-called the multiplex PCR reads using CATT. The data hold approximately 90,000 delta-chain clones, with roughly 0.98% observed a single time. V was pared by 3 bases and J by 2 bases, with 26 bases of the junction left unmatched. This CDR3 spans 20 amino acids. Germline CDR1 TVYSNPD, CDR2 GDNSRS (reference sequence). Flow sorting of PBMC yielded separate Vgamma9/Vdelta2+ and Vdelta2-negative gammadelta T cell populations for bulk repertoire analysis.

This clonotype originated in a pool of human donors (malaria-infected and uninfected, not separated). The sequenced sample was gamma-delta T cells from blood. The rearrangement links TRDV3 to TRDJ1; TRDD2 aligns across 8 bases. The CDR3 DNA follows: TGTGCCTTCACTGGCCTTCCTATTATCGTTAGCCCAAGAACGACCGATAAACTCATCTTT. Translating it yields CAFTGLPIIVSPRTTDKLIF.